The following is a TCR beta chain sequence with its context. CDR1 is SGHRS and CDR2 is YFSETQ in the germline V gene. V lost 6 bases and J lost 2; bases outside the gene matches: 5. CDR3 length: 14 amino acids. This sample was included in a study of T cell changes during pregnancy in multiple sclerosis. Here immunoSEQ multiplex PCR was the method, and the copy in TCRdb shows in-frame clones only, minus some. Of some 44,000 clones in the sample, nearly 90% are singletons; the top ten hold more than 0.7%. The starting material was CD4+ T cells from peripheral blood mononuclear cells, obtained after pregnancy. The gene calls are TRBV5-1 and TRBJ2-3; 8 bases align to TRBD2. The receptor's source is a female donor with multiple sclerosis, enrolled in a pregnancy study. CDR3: CASTRGGFTDTQYF. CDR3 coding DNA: TGCGCCAGCACCCGGGGGGGCTTCACAGATACGCAGTATTTT.